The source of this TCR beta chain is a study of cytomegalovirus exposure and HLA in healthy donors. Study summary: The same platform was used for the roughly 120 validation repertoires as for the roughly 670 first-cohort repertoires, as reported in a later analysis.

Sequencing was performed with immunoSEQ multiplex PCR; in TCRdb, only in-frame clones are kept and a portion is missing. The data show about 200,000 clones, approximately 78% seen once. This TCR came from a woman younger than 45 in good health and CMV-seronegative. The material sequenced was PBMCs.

CDR3 bases: TGTGCCAGCTCACTAAGACTAGACTCCTACGAGCAGTACTTC. Amino acid sequence: CASSLRLDSYEQYF. The chain has TRBV18 and TRBJ2-7; possibly TRBD2 for D (6 bases). This CDR3 contains 14 residues. V was clipped by 4 bases and J by 0 bases, with 10 bases between them. Germline V gene lookup returns CDR1 KGHSH and CDR2 LQKENI. The whole variable domain, filled in from reference TRBV18 and TRBJ2-7, reads NAGVMQNPRHLVRRRGQEARLRCSPMKGHSHVYWYRQLPEEGLKFMVYLQKENIIDESGMPKERFSAEFPKEGPSILRIQQVVRGDSAAYFCASSLRLDSYEQYFGPGTRLTVT.